These 12 T cell receptor beta chains share one sample of origin, sequenced in a study of metastatic and nonmetastatic thyroid tumors. Until they underwent thyroid surgery, no patient had received any treatment. TCRdb re-analyzed the PCR reads using MiXCR. The sample has just over 20,000 clones; 12% are singletons. Specimen: blood. The receptors shown here come from a male donor with papillary thyroid cancer or a benign thyroid nodule (not recorded which). Some clones in this sample may be carry-over from other donors' samples.

In DNA form, the CDR3 reads TGTGCCAGCAGTGGTCTAGCGGGAGGCCAGAATGAGCAGTTCTTC. It yields the protein CASSGLAGGQNEQFF. The rearrangement joins TRBV6-1 to TRBJ2-1; 11 positions match TRBD2. The V and J ends lost 4 bases and 7 bases, in that order; junction bases with no gene match: 6. Germline V lookup: CDR1 MNHNS, CDR2 SASEGT. This CDR3 spans 15 amino acids.

In this sample, this clone turned up many times. This chain links TRBV28 with TRBJ2-4, with TRBD2 matching 8 bases. The V and J ends lost 6 bases and 5 bases, in that order; junction bases with no gene match: 6. This CDR3 contains 14 residues. The germline gives CDR1 MDHEN, CDR2 SYDVKM. CDR3 protein: CASRPSGSQNIQYF. DNA for the CDR3: TGTGCCAGCAGGCCAAGCGGGAGTCAAAACATTCAGTACTTC.

This clone was seen many times. J is TRBJ1-2 and V is TRBV19, with D tentatively TRBD1 (5 bases). Deletions cut 3 bases from V and 4 bases from J, with 15 bases between. Germline V gene data show CDR1 as LNHDA and CDR2 as SQIVND (reference sequence). The length of the CDR3 is 15 residues. CDR3 region: CASSIPSRGIYGYTF. DNA of the CDR3: TGTGCCAGTAGTATTCCTTCCCGGGGCATCTATGGCTACACCTTC.

This clone has at least ten counts. The rearrangement uses TRBV7-3 and TRBJ2-1, with D tentatively TRBD1 (6 bases). V was clipped by 4 bases and J by 2 bases, with 12 bases between them. CDR1 SGHTA and CDR2 FQGTGA come from the germline V gene. The CDR3 length is 15 residues. In nucleotides, the CDR3 is TGTGCCAGCAGCTCCGGACAGTTGACCTACAATGAGCAGTTCTTC. Its translation: CASSSGQLTYNEQFF.

This clone showed up many times. The chain is built from TRBV2 and TRBJ2-1; no firm D call. In germline, CDR1 is SNHLY, CDR2 FYNNEI. This CDR3 spans 15 amino acids. The germline V and J ends were trimmed by 4 bases and 8 bases, with 18 bases remaining between them. CDR3 amino acids: CASSVRSGPSHEQFF. In DNA, the CDR3 is TGTGCCAGCAGTGTAAGATCAGGACCCAGCCATGAGCAGTTCTTC.

In this sample, this clone turned up many times. The chain is built from TRBV2 and TRBJ2-7, with 11 nucleotides matching TRBD2. The CDR3 is 15 amino acids. Trimming cost V 5 bases and J 6 bases; bases outside gene matches: 9. Germline CDR1 reads SNHLY; CDR2 reads FYNNEI. In DNA form, the CDR3 reads TGTGCCAGCAGTTACGGTTCTAGCGGGAGGCCCGAGCAGTACTTC. This gives the protein CASSYGSSGRPEQYF.

The V call is TRBV7-3, the J call TRBJ1-1, with D possibly matching TRBD1 (5 bases). V lost 1 base, J lost 1 base, and 10 bases lay in between. CDR3 size: 15 residues. Germline assignment: CDR1 SGHTA and CDR2 FQGTGA. This chain's CDR3 is CASSLRGEGNTEAFF. The CDR3 nucleotides are TGTGCCAGCAGCTTAAGGGGGGAGGGGAACACTGAAGCTTTCTTT.

This clone was picked up many times. The CDR3 protein is CASGKGPGLGANVLTF. DNA of the CDR3: TGTGCCAGCGGGAAGGGACCGGGCCTCGGGGCCAACGTCCTGACTTTC. The chain carries TRBV9 and TRBJ2-6; the D call may be TRBD1 or TRBD2 (5 bases each). CDR1 SGDLS and CDR2 YYNGEE come from the germline V gene. CDR3 length: 16 residues. Trimming pared 7 bases from V and 4 bases from J, leaving 18 bases between.

This clone was recorded at least ten times. The chain uses TRBV5-1 and TRBJ1-4; D not certain. The germline V gene has CDR1 SGHRS and CDR2 YFSETQ. Trimming removed 0 bases at V and 0 bases at J, with 3 bases between. CDR3 size: 14 residues. Here the CDR3 reads CASSLVPTNEKLFF. DNA of the CDR3: TGCGCCAGCAGCTTGGTTCCAACTAATGAAAAACTGTTTTTT.

This clone was recorded many times. V is TRBV25-1 and J is TRBJ2-5, with D possibly TRBD1 on 6 matching bases. V was trimmed by 0 bases and J by 5 bases, leaving 10 bases between them. CDR3 size: 14 residues. Germline V CDR1 and CDR2: MGHDK, SYGVNS. CDR3 in DNA: TGTGCCAGCAGTGAATACAGGGGTTCGGAGACCCAGTACTTC. It yields the protein CASSEYRGSETQYF.

This clone was seen ten or more times. The chain joins TRBV4-1 to TRBJ2-3; D ambiguous. The germline V and J ends were trimmed by 1 base and 5 bases, with 7 bases remaining between them. Per germline, CDR1 MGHRA and CDR2 YSYEKL. The CDR3 covers 13 residues. The CDR3 here is CASSQGVGDTQYF. In nucleotides, the CDR3 is TGCGCCAGCAGCCAAGGAGTCGGAGATACGCAGTATTTT.

The CDR3 sequence: CASSTSSTTGYGYTF. The CDR3 DNA reads TGTGCCAGTAGTACCTCCTCTACGACAGGGTATGGCTACACCTTC. The rearrangement links TRBV19 to TRBJ1-2, with 7 bases lining up with TRBD1. V shed 4 bases, J shed 5 bases, and the junction held 10 bases outside the gene matches. Germline CDR1 LNHDA, CDR2 SQIVND (reference sequence). The CDR3 is 15 amino acids.